Below are 26 T cell receptor beta chains sequenced from a single sample in a study of tumor and adjacent non-tumor tissue in lung cancer. RNA was extracted from bulk tissue without any cell sorting. The normal lung tissue was taken more than 3 cm from the tumor edge. The library came from three nested PCR rounds adapted from ARM-PCR protocols. TCRdb analysed the multiplex PCR reads with MiXCR anew, one entry per CDR3 protein. The repertoire holds 100,000 or so distinct CDR3 sequences, with 65% as singletons. Sequencing was done on a sample of distant non-tumor lung tissue. These receptors all stem from a young man with non-small cell lung cancer.

A note on this clonotype: The CDR3 end shows no conserved phenylalanine or tryptophan, and so a read error is likely. The rearrangement joins TRBV29-1 to TRBJ2-7; 9 bases line up with TRBD1. The CDR3 consists of 13 residues. The V gene's germline CDR1 is SQVTM and CDR2 ANQGSEA. CDR3 sequence reads: CNVRRGQGYEQYL. The DNA of the CDR3 is TGCAACGTCCGTAGGGGACAGGGCTACGAGCAGTACCTC.

V is TRBV6-1 and J is TRBJ1-2; D call uncertain. CDR3 length: 12 residues. V lost 1 base to trimming and J lost 10 bases, with 10 bases between them. Germline CDR1 MNHNS, CDR2 SASEGT. The CDR3 spells CASSEDRLVYTF. The CDR3, as DNA: TGTGCCAGCAGTGAAGACAGACTTGTCTACACCTTC.

Comment on this clonotype: An end of the junction does not agree with germline; a read error may underlie this. The chain couples TRBV6-2 or TRBV6-3 to TRBJ1-1; D gene uncertain. Germline assignment: CDR1 MNHEY and CDR2 SVGEGT. This CDR3 has 11 amino acids. The CDR3: CASSPRDEASF. The DNA for the CDR3 is TGTGCCAGCAGTCCCAGAGATGAAGCTTCCTTT.

The J gene is TRBJ2-1, the V gene TRBV29-1, with 9 bases lining up with TRBD2. The CDR3 has 15 residues. Germline CDR1 reads SQVTM; CDR2 reads ANQGSEA. The trim removed 3 bases at V and 9 bases at J, leaving 12 bases unmatched. CDR3 region: CSVDRTSERNSEQFF. The CDR3 DNA reads TGCAGCGTTGATCGGACTAGCGAGAGAAACAGTGAGCAGTTCTTC.

The V gene is TRBV28, the J gene TRBJ1-1; tentatively, D is TRBD1 (5 bases). V was pared by 9 bases and J by 12 bases, with 23 bases between. The germline CDR1 and CDR2 sequences are MDHEN and SYDVKM. The CDR3 runs 13 residues. CDR3 sequence: CASSGSGTGVTFF. The CDR3 DNA follows: TGTGCCAGTAGTGGGTCCGGGACGGGGGTCACTTTCTTT. Full variable domain (missing parts from reference TRBV28 and TRBJ1-1): DVKVTQSSRYLVKRTGEKVFLECVQDMDHENMFWYRQDPGLGLRLIYFSYDVKMKEKGDIPEGYSVSREKKERFSLILESASTNQTSMYLCASSGSGTGVTFFGQGTRLTVV.

J is TRBJ1-2 and V is TRBV6-5; TRBD1 agrees at 8 bases. V shed 1 base and J 11 bases; nucleotides not matched to a gene: 12. This CDR3 region has 15 residues. In germline, CDR1 is MNHEY, CDR2 SVGAGI. The CDR3 here is CASSYLGQEHYSYTF. DNA for the CDR3: TGTGCCAGCAGTTACTTGGGACAGGAGCACTATAGTTACACCTTC.

Comment on this clonotype: Germline is not matched at one junction end, which may reflect a read error. The CDR3 DNA reads as TGTGTCAGCAGGAGGCGGGGATACAATGAGCAGTTCTTC. It is translated as CVSRRRGYNEQFF. The gene calls are TRBV7-9 and TRBJ2-1, with D tentatively TRBD2 (6 bases). CDR1 is SEHNR and CDR2 is FQNEAQ in the germline V gene (reference sequence). The CDR3 is 13 amino acids.

Concerning this clonotype: An end of the junction differs from the germline gene, which may be a read error. This chain links TRBV11-2 with TRBJ2-5; possibly TRBD1 or TRBD2 for D (5 bases each). Germline loops: CDR1 SGHAT, CDR2 FQNNGV. This CDR3 region has 14 residues. The CDR3 loop reads CANSARDGAETQYF. The CDR3 DNA is TGTGCCAACAGCGCCCGGGACGGAGCGGAGACCCAGTACTTC. The whole variable domain, remainder taken from reference TRBV11-2 and TRBJ2-5, is EAGVAQSPRYKIIEKRQSVAFWCNPISGHATLYWYQQILGQGPKLLIQFQNNGVVDDSQLPKDRFSAERLKGVDSTLKIQPAKLEDSAVYLCANSARDGAETQYFGPGTRLLVL.

Worth noting for this clonotype: This may be a read error: a much more frequent sequence differs by one nucleotide. The V call is TRBV5-6, the J call TRBJ2-2; D is possibly TRBD1 (5 bases). The CDR3 length is 16 residues. V was shortened by 4 bases and J by 5 bases, with 18 bases between the two germline ends. The germline gives CDR1 SGHDT, CDR2 YYEEEE. This CDR3 is CASSLGLPGITGELFF. The CDR3 DNA sequence: TGTGCCAGCAGCCTCGGGTTGCCAGGGATTACCGGGGAGCTGTTTTTT. Complete variable domain (other parts from reference TRBV5-6 and TRBJ2-2): DAGVTQSPTHLIKTRGQQVTLRCSPKSGHDTVSWYQQALGQGPQFIFQYYEEEERQRGNFPDRFSGHQFPNYSSELNVNALLLGDSALYLCASSLGLPGITGELFFGEGSRLTVL.

With respect to this clonotype: The CDR3 does not end in the conserved phenylalanine or tryptophan, so this is likely a read error. The rearrangement joins TRBV4-3 to TRBJ2-3; no firm D call. Germline lookup yields CDR1 LGHNA and CDR2 YSLEER. This CDR3 comprises 16 residues. Trimming cost V 1 base and J 0 bases, with 11 bases left between them. The CDR3 DNA is TGCGCCAGCAGCCAAGTAAAGGATCTGAGCACAGATACGCAGTATTTG. Amino acid sequence: CASSQVKDLSTDTQYL.

As for this clonotype: The CDR3 ends on some other residue instead of the conserved phenylalanine or tryptophan, so this is likely a read error. The rearrangement links TRBV16 to TRBJ2-7, with 7 nucleotides matching TRBD2. Germline-derived CDR1 and CDR2 are KGHSY and FQNENV. After removal of 2 bases from V and 6 bases from J, the junction contained 7 bases not matched to a gene. CDR3 length equals 14 residues. CDR3 nucleotide sequence: TGTGCCAGCAGCCAACTAGCGGCAATATCCGAGCAGTACCTC. This gives the protein CASSQLAAISEQYL.

This clonotype showed up just a few times. The chain combines TRBV29-1 with TRBJ2-2, with D tentatively TRBD2 (6 bases). Germline-derived CDR1 and CDR2 are SQVTM and ANQGSEA. The germline V and J ends were trimmed by 8 bases and 13 bases, with 29 bases remaining between them. CDR3 size: 15 residues. The CDR3 region is CSPGTLGLNTGRLFF. In nucleotides, the CDR3 is TGCAGCCCCGGGACGTTGGGCTTGAACACCGGGAGGCTGTTTTTT.

Notes on this clonotype: This is likely a read error, given that the CDR3 carries no conserved phenylalanine or tryptophan at its end. The V gene is TRBV4-3, the J gene TRBJ2-3; D may correspond to TRBD1 or TRBD2 (5 bases each). Germline V gene lookup returns CDR1 LGHNA and CDR2 YSLEER. This CDR3 is built from 15 residues. In nucleotides, the CDR3 is TGCGCCAGCAGCCAAGATTCACGGGGCACAAATACGCAGTATTTG. Its protein is CASSQDSRGTNTQYL.

The CDR3 DNA follows: TGTGCCATCAGGATTAACTCCTACGAGCAGTACTTC. This gives the protein CAIRINSYEQYF. This chain joins TRBV11-3 and TRBJ2-7; no firm D call. The CDR3 length is 12 residues. Germline-derived CDR1 and CDR2 are SGHNT and YENEEA. Between the trimmed V and J ends, which lost 10 bases and 0 bases, there was a span of 10 bases.

With regard to this clonotype: At one boundary the junction diverges from the germline segment, which might be a read error. The rearrangement uses TRBV20-1 and TRBJ1-5; tentative D call: TRBD1 (6 bases). This CDR3 has 17 amino acids. Germline lookup yields CDR1 DFQATT and CDR2 SNEGSKA (reference sequence). The CDR3 sequence: CCAIRSGGELTDQPQHF. CDR3 nucleotides: TGCTGTGCCATCCGTTCGGGGGGCGAACTTACGGATCAGCCCCAACATTTT.

Concerning this clonotype: This may arise from a read error, as a much more abundant clone is one base away. The chain links TRBV4-2 to TRBJ1-2; TRBD1 is a possible D gene (6 bases). Trimming took 4 bases from V and 1 from J, leaving 16 bases between them. Germline CDR1 LGHNA, CDR2 YNFKEQ. The CDR3 spans 16 residues. CDR3 in DNA: TGTGCCAGCAGCCGAGGAATGGACAGATTTAACTATGGCTACACCTTC. The encoded protein is CASSRGMDRFNYGYTF.

The rearrangement joins TRBV12-3 or TRBV12-4 to TRBJ2-1, with D perhaps TRBD2 (6 bases). CDR3 size: 13 residues. The V end was cut by 9 bases, the J end by 11 bases, with 20 bases between. CDR3 bases: TGTGCCAGTAGTACTTCCGGGACTCTGAAGCAGTTCTTC. Residues: CASSTSGTLKQFF.

With respect to this clonotype: The germline gene is not matched at one end of the junction; a read error may be the cause. This chain joins TRBV11-2 and TRBJ2-5; D is possibly TRBD2 (5 bases). Germline V lookup: CDR1 SGHAT, CDR2 FQNNGV. This CDR3 spans 15 amino acids. For the CDR3, the DNA is TGTGCCAGCAGCTTAGGAGGGCTGGCCCAGGAGACCCAGTGCTTC. Its translation is CASSLGGLAQETQCF.

In DNA form, the CDR3 reads TGTGCCAGCAGTCCTCCTGGGCGTTTAAGCAATCAGCCCCAGCATTTT. This translates into CASSPPGRLSNQPQHF. The chain joins TRBV6-2 or TRBV6-3 to TRBJ1-5; no firm D call. Trimming pared 5 bases from V and 1 base from J, leaving 15 bases between. Germline loops: CDR1 MNHEY, CDR2 SVGEGT. This CDR3 has 16 residues.

Regarding this clonotype: One junction end does not reproduce the germline sequence, and a read error may be involved. The chain recombines TRBV20-1 with TRBJ1-2; D may be TRBD1 (5 bases). This CDR3 comprises 14 residues. The germline V gene has CDR1 DFQATT and CDR2 SNEGSKA (reference sequence). The CDR3 DNA is TGCAGTTCTAGAGATAAAGGCCTAGGGGATGGCTACGCCTTC. This encodes CSSRDKGLGDGYAF.

A word on this clonotype: The CDR3 carries no conserved terminal phenylalanine or tryptophan, so it likely arises from a read error. The chain uses TRBV6-2 or TRBV6-3 and TRBJ2-1; 9 bases align to TRBD2. J gave up 6 bases and V 0 bases, and 3 bases lay outside the gene matches. The CDR3 loop spans 15 amino acids. Germline V gene lookup returns CDR1 MNHEY and CDR2 SVGEGT. The CDR3 region is CASSYSLAGSNEQFS. In DNA, the CDR3 is TGTGCCAGCAGTTACTCGCTAGCGGGGAGCAATGAGCAGTTCTCC.

This clonotype was seen only once. One junction end disagrees with the germline gene, perhaps due to a read error. V usage is TRBV11-2 and J usage is TRBJ1-2; D remains unclear. This CDR3 comprises 14 residues. In germline, CDR1 is SGHAT, CDR2 FQNNGV. In DNA, the CDR3 is TGTGCCAGCAGCTTAGAAGGAACAGACTATGGCTACATTTTC. This translates into CASSLEGTDYGYIF.

DNA for the CDR3: TGTGCCAGCAGTTACGGGCGATCGGCGATCCAAGAGACCCAGTACTTC. It codes for CASSYGRSAIQETQYF. This rearrangement joins TRBV6-5 to TRBJ2-5; D ambiguous. V lost 2 bases, J lost 1 base, and 14 bases lay in between. The CDR3 has 16 amino acids. Germline lookup yields CDR1 MNHEY and CDR2 SVGAGI.

Only a few counts were recorded for this clonotype. Germline and junction disagree at one end, which may indicate a read error. The gene calls are TRBV6-2 or TRBV6-3 and TRBJ2-2; tentative D call: TRBD1 (5 bases). Germline V gives CDR1 MNHEY, CDR2 SVGEGT. This CDR3 contains 18 residues. The CDR3 region has the DNA TGTGCCGGCACCCAAGCCCCCCCAGGGTTCCGGAACACTGGGGAGCTGTTTTTT. Its translation is CAGTQAPPGFRNTGELFF.

With respect to this clonotype: Mismatch with germline at one junction end may stem from a read error. The rearrangement links TRBV5-6 to TRBJ2-5, with 7 bases that match TRBD1. CDR1 SGHDT and CDR2 YYEEEE come from the germline V gene. The CDR3 is made up of 14 amino acids. In DNA form, the CDR3 reads TGTACCAGCAGCTTGGGACAGCGTCCCGAGACTCAGTACTTC. It encodes CTSSLGQRPETQYF. The whole variable domain, filled in from reference TRBV5-6 and TRBJ2-5, reads DAGVTQSPTHLIKTRGQQVTLRCSPKSGHDTVSWYQQALGQGPQFIFQYYEEEERQRGNFPDRFSGHQFPNYSSELNVNALLLGDSALYLCTSSLGQRPETQYFGPGTRLLVL.

This clonotype showed up just a few times. This may be a read error, as it is one base from a much larger clone. This chain uses TRBV29-1 with TRBJ2-1; D possibly corresponds to TRBD1 (5 bases). Trimming removed 8 bases from V and 8 bases from J, with 22 bases in between. The germline V gene has CDR1 SQVTM and CDR2 ANQGSEA. The CDR3 has 14 residues. For the CDR3, the DNA is TGCAGCCTTGCCTGGGTCCAGGGTTTGGATGAGCAGTTCTTC. It specifies CSLAWVQGLDEQFF.